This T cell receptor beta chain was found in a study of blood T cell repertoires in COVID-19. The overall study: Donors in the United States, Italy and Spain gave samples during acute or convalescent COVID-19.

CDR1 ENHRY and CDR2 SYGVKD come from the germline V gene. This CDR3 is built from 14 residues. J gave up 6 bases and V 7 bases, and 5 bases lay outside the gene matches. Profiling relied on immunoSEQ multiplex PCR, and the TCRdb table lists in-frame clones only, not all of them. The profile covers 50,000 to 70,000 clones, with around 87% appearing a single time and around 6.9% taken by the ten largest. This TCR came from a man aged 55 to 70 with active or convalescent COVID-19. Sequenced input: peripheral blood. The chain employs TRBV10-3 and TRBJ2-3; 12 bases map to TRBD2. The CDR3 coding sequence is TGTGCCATCAAACTAGCGGGAGGTTCGGATACGCAGTATTTT. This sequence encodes CAIKLAGGSDTQYF.